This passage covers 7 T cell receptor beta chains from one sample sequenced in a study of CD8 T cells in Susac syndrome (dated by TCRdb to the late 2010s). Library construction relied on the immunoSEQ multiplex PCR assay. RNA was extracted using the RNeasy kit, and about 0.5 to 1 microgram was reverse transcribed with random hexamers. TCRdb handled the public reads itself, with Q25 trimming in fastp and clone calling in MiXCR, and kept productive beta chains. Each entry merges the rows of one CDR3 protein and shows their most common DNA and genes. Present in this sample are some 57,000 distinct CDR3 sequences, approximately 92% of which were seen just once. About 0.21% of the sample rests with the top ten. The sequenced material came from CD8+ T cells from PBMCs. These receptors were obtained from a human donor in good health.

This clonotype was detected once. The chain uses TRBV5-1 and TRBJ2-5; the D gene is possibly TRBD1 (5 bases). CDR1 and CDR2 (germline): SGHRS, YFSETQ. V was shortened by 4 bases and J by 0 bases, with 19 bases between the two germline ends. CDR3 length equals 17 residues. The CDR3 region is CASSLPPVGPYQETQYF. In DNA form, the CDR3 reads TGCGCCAGCAGCCTACCCCCCGTGGGGCCCTACCAAGAGACCCAGTACTTC.

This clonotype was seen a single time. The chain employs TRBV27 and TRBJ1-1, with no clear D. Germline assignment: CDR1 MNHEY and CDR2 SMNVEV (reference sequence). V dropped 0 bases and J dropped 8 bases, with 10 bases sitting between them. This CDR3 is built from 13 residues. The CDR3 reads CASSLSLAVEAFF. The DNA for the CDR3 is TGTGCCAGCAGTTTATCGTTGGCAGTCGAAGCTTTCTTT.

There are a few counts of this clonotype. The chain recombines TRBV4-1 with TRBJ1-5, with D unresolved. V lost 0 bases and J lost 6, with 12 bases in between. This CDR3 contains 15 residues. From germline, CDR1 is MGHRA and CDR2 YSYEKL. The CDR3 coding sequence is TGCGCCAGCAGCCAAGAGGAGGGCAGCGGTCAGCCCCAGCATTTT. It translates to CASSQEEGSGQPQHF.

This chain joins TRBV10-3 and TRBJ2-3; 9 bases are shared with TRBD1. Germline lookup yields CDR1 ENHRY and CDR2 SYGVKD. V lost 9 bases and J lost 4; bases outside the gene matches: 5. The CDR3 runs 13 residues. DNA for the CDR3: TGTGCCATTTCGGACAGGGGTCCAGATACGCAGTATTTT. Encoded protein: CAISDRGPDTQYF.

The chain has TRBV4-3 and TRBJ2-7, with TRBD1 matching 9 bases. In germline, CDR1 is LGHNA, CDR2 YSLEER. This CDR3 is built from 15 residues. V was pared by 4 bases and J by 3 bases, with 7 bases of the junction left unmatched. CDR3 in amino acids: CASSLGQGTFYEQYF. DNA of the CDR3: TGCGCCAGCAGCCTTGGACAGGGGACTTTCTACGAGCAGTACTTC.

The CDR3 loop is CASSLLAGGTINTDTQYF. The CDR3 DNA follows: TGTGCCAGCAGTTTACTAGCGGGGGGAACAATTAACACAGATACGCAGTATTTT. The chain is built from TRBV6-5 and TRBJ2-3, with 12 bases identical to TRBD2. From germline, CDR1 is MNHEY and CDR2 SVGAGI. Trimming cost V 4 bases and J 2 bases; bases outside gene matches: 10. CDR3 length equals 18 residues.

CDR3 sequence: CASSAPAGGAKETQYF. The CDR3 DNA is TGTGCCAGCAGCGCCCCGGCCGGGGGGGCCAAGGAGACCCAGTACTTC. This rearrangement joins TRBV7-9 to TRBJ2-5; 8 nucleotides align to TRBD2. J gave up 5 bases and V 5 bases, and 13 bases lay outside the gene matches. In germline, CDR1 is SEHNR, CDR2 FQNEAQ (reference sequence). The CDR3 is 16 residues long.